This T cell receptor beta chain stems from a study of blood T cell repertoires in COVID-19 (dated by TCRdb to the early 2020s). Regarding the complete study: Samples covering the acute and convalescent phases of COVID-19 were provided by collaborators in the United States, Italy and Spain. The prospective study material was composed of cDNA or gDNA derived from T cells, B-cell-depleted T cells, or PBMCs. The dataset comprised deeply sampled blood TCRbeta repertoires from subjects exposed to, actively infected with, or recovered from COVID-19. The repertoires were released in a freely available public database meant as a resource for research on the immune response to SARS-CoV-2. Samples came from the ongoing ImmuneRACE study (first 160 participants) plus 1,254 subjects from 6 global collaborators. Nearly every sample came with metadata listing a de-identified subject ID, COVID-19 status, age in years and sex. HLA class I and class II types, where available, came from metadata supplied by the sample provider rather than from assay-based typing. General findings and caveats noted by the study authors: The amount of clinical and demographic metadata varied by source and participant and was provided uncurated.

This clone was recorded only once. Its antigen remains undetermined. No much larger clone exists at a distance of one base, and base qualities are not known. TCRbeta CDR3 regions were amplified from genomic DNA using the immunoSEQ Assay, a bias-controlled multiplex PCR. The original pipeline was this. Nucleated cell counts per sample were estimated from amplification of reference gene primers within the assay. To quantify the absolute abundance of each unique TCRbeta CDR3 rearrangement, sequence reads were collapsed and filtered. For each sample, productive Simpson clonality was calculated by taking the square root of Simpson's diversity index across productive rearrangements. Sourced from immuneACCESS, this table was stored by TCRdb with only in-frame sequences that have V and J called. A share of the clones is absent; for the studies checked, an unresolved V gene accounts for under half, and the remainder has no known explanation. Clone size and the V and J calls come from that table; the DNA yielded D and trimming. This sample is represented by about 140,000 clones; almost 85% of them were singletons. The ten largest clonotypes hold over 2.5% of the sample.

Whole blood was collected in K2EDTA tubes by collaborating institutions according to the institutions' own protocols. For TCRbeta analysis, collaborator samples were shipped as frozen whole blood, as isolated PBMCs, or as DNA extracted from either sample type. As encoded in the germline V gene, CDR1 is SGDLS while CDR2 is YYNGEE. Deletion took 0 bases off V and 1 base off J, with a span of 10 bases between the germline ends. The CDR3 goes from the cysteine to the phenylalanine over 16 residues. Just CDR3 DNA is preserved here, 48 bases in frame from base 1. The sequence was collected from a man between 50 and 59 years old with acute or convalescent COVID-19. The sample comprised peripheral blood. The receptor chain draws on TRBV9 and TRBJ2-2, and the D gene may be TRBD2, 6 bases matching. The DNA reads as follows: TGTGCCAGCAGCGTAGGGGCGGGACTGAACACCGGGGAGCTGTTTTTT. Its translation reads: CASSVGAGLNTGELFF.